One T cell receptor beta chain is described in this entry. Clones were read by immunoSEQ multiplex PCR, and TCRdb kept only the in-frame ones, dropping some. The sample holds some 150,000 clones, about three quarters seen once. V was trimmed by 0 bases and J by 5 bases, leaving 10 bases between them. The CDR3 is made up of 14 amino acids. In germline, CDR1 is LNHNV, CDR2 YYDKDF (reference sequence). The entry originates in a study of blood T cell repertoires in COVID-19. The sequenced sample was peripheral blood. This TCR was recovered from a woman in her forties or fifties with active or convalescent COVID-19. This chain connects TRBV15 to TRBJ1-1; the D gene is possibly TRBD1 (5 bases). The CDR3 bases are TGTGCCACCAGCAGAGACAGGGCGAGTACTGAAGCTTTCTTT. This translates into CATSRDRASTEAFF. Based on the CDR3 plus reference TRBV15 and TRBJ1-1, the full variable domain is DAMVIQNPRYQVTQFGKPVTLSCSQTLNHNVMYWYQQKSSQAPKLLFHYYDKDFNNEADTPDNFQSRRPNTSFCFLDIRSPGLGDTAMYLCATSRDRASTEAFFGQGTRLTVV.